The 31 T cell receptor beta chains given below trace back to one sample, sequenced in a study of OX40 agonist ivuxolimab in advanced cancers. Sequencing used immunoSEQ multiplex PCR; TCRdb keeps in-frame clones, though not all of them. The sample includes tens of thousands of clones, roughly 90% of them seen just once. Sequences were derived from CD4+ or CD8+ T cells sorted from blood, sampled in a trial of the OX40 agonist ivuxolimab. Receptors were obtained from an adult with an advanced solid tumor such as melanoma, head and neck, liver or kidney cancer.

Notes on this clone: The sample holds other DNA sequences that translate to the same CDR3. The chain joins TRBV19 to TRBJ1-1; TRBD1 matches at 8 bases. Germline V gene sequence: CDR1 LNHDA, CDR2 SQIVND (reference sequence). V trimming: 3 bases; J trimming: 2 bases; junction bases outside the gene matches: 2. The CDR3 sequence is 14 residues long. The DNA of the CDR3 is TGTGCCAGTAGTATCGGACAGGGCAACACTGAAGCTTTCTTT. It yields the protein CASSIGQGNTEAFF.

CDR3 sequence reads: CASSGTSFGEQFF. CDR3 nucleotide sequence: TGTGCCAGCTCCGGGACTAGCTTTGGTGAGCAGTTCTTC. This rearrangement joins TRBV19 to TRBJ2-1; 9 bases agree with TRBD2. With V trimmed by 9 bases and J by 9 bases, 9 bases remained unmatched. Germline V gene lookup returns CDR1 LNHDA and CDR2 SQIVND (reference sequence). The CDR3 is made up of 13 amino acids.

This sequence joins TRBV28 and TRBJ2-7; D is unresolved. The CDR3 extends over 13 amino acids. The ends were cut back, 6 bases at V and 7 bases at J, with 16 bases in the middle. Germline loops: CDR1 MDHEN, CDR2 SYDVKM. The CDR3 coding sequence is TGTGCCAGCAGGAAAGACGGGCCTGGTGAGCAGTACGTC. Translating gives CASRKDGPGEQYV.

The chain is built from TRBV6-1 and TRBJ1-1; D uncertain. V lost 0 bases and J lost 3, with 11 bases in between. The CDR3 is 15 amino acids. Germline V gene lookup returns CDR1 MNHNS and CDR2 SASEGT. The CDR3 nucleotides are TGTGCCAGCAGTGAAGCGCTTCACACGTACACTGAAGCTTTCTTT. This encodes CASSEALHTYTEAFF.

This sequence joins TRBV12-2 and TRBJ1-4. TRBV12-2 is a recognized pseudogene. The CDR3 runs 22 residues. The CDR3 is CASRLVLLKRRGKHATNEKLFF. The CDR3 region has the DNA TGTGCAAGTCGCTTAGTCCTCCTTAAAAGGCGTGGGAAACATGCAACTAATGAAAAACTGTTTTTT.

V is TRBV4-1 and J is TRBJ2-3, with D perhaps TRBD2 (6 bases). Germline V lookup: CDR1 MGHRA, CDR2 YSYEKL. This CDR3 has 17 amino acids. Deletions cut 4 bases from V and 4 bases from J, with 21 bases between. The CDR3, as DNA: TGCGCCAGCAGCCCCCCTGGGGGAGGCCCCAGTTCAGATACGCAGTATTTT. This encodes CASSPPGGGPSSDTQYF.

DNA of the CDR3: TGTGCCAGCAGTTTAACAGGACAGGGGGGGAGTGAAGCTTTCTTT. Translation: CASSLTGQGGSEAFF. The chain carries TRBV27 and TRBJ1-1; 10 nucleotides align to TRBD1. The J segment lost 7 bases and the V segment lost 2 bases, leaving 7 bases of the junction unmatched. This CDR3 spans 15 amino acids. Germline CDR1 reads MNHEY; CDR2 reads SMNVEV (reference sequence).

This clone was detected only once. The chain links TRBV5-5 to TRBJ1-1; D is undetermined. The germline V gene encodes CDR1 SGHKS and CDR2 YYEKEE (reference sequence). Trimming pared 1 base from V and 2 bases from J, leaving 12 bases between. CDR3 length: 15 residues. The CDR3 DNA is TGTGCCAGCAGCTTGTTTCTGGGGTCAAACACTGAAGCTTTCTTT. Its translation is CASSLFLGSNTEAFF.

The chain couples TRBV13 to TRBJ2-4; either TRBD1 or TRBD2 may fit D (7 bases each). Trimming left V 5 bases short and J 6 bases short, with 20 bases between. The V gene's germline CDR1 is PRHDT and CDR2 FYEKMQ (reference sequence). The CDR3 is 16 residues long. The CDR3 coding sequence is TGTGCCAGCAGCCCCCAGGGGGGGAGGGCTGGAAACATTCAGTACTTC. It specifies CASSPQGGRAGNIQYF.

The CDR3 is CASSVSGKGAFF. The DNA of the CDR3 is TGTGCCAGCAGCGTATCAGGAAAAGGAGCTTTCTTT. The rearrangement joins TRBV9 to TRBJ1-1; D is uncertain. The CDR3 runs 12 residues. Germline CDR1 and CDR2: SGDLS and YYNGEE. Trimming removed 1 base from V and 10 bases from J, with 11 bases in between.

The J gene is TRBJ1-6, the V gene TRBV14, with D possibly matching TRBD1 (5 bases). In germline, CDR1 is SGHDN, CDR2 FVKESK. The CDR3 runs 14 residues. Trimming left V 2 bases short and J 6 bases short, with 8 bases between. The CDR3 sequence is CASSQTDSNSPLHF. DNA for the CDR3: TGTGCCAGCAGCCAAACTGACAGTAATTCACCCCTCCACTTT.

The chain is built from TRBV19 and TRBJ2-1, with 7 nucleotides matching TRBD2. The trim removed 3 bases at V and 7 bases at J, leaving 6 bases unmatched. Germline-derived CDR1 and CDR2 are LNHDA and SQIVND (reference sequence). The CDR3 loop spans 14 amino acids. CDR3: CASSIGLVLNEQFF. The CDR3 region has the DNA TGTGCCAGTAGTATCGGACTAGTTCTAAATGAGCAGTTCTTC.

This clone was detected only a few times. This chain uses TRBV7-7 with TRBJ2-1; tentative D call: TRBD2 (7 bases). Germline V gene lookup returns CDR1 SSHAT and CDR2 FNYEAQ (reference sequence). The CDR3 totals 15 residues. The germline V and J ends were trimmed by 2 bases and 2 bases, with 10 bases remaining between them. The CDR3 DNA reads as TGTGCCAGCAGCTTATGGGGGGGCCCCTACAATGAGCAGTTCTTC. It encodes CASSLWGGPYNEQFF.

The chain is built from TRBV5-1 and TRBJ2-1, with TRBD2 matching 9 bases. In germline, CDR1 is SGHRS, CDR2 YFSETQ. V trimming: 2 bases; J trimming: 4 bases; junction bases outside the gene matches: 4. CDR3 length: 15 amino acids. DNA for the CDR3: TGCGCCAGCAGCTTTTCTAGCGGGGTGTACAATGAGCAGTTCTTC. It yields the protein CASSFSSGVYNEQFF.

CDR3 DNA: TGTGCCAGCACGGCAGGGGCTATCACCGGGGAGCTGTTTTTT. This codes for CASTAGAITGELFF. The chain uses TRBV2 and TRBJ2-2; TRBD1 might be the D (6 bases). This CDR3 region has 14 residues. The germline gives CDR1 SNHLY, CDR2 FYNNEI. V shed 7 bases and J shed 4 bases, with 13 bases lying between them.

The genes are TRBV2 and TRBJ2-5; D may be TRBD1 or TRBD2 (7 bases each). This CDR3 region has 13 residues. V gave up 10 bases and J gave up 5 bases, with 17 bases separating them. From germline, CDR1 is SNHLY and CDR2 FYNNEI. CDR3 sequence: CANLDQGGETQYF. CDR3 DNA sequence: TGTGCCAACCTTGACCAGGGGGGGGAGACCCAGTACTTC.

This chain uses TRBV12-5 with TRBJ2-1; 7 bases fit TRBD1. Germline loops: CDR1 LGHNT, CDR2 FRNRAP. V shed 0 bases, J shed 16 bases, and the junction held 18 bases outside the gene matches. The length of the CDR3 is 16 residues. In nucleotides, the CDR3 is TGTGCTAGTGGTTTGGTACTTGACGAGGGGGCGAGAGGAGGTTTCTTC. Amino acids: CASGLVLDEGARGGFF.

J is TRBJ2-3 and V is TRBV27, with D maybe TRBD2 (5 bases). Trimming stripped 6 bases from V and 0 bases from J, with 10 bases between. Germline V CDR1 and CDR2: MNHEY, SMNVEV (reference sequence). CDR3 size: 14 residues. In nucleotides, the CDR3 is TGTGCCAGCAGCGTGGACTGGAGCACAGATACGCAGTATTTT. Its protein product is CASSVDWSTDTQYF.

The chain's CDR3 is CASSENGQPNQPQHF. In DNA, the CDR3 is TGTGCCAGCAGCGAAAATGGACAGCCGAATCAGCCCCAGCATTTT. The J gene is TRBJ1-5, the V gene TRBV9, with a weak D call TRBD1 (6 bases). The CDR3 is made up of 15 amino acids. Germline lookup yields CDR1 SGDLS and CDR2 YYNGEE. V shed 3 bases and J shed 4 bases, with 14 bases lying between them. Supplemented by reference TRBV9 and TRBJ1-5, the full variable domain reads DSGVTQTPKHLITATGQRVTLRCSPRSGDLSVYWYQQSLDQGLQFLIQYYNGEERAKGNILERFSAQQFPDLHSELNLSSLELGDSALYFCASSENGQPNQPQHFGDGTRLSIL.

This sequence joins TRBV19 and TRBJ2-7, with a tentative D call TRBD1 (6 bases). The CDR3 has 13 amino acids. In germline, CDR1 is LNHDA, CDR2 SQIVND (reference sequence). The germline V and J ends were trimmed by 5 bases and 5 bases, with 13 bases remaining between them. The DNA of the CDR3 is TGTGCCAGTAGTTCAACAGGGTTCGACGAGCAGTACTTC. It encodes CASSSTGFDEQYF.

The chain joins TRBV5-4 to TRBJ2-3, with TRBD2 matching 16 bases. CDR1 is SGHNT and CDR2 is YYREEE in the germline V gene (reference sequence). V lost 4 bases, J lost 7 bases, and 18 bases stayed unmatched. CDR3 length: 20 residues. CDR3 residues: CASSPREGLAGGPGIHTQYF. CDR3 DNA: TGTGCCAGCAGCCCCCGGGAGGGACTAGCGGGGGGGCCCGGTATCCATACGCAGTATTTT. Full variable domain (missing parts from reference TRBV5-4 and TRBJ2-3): ETGVTQSPTHLIKTRGQQVTLRCSSQSGHNTVSWYQQALGQGPQFIFQYYREEENGRGNFPPRFSGLQFPNYSSELNVNALELDDSALYLCASSPREGLAGGPGIHTQYFGPGTRLTVL.

This chain's CDR3 is CASSSWTEGGETQYF. Here the CDR3 DNA reads TGTGCCAGCAGCTCTTGGACGGAGGGGGGAGAGACCCAGTACTTC. The rearrangement links TRBV11-2 to TRBJ2-5, with D perhaps matching TRBD1 or TRBD2 (6 bases each). The CDR3 covers 15 residues. Germline V gene sequence: CDR1 SGHAT, CDR2 FQNNGV. Trimming shortened V by 4 bases and J by 4 bases, and 16 bases separated the two germline ends.

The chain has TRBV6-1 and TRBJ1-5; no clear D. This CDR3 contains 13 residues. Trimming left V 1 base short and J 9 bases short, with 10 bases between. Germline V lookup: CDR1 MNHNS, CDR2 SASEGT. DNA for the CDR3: TGTGCCAGCAGTGAAGGCAGACTCGGGCCCCAGCATTTT. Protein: CASSEGRLGPQHF.

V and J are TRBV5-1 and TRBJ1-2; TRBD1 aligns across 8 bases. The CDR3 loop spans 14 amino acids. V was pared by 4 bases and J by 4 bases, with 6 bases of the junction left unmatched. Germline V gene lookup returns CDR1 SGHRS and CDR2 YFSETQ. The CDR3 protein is CASSPSQGAYGYTF. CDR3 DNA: TGCGCCAGCAGCCCCAGCCAGGGGGCCTATGGCTACACCTTC.

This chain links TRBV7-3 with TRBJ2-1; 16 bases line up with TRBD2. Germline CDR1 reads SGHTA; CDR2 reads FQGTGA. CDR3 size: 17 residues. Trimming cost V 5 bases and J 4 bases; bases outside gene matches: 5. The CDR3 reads CASSLGLAGGIYNEQFF. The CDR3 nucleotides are TGTGCCAGCAGCCTGGGACTAGCGGGAGGGATTTACAATGAGCAGTTCTTC.

CDR3 DNA: TGCGCCAGCACCAGACTAGCGACTTTGGATGAGCAGTTCTTC. This encodes CASTRLATLDEQFF. The chain is built from TRBV5-1 and TRBJ2-1; TRBD2 matches at 8 bases. Unmatched junction bases numbered 10, after V lost 6 bases and J lost 8 bases. The germline CDR1 and CDR2 sequences are SGHRS and YFSETQ. The CDR3 loop spans 14 amino acids.

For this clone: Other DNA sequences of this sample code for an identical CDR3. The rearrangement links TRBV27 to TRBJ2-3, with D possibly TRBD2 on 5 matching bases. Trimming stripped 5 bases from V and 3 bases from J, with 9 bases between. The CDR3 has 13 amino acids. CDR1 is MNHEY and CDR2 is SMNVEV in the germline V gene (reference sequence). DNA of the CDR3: TGTGCCAGCAGTCCCCCGGGGACAGATACGCAGTATTTT. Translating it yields CASSPPGTDTQYF.

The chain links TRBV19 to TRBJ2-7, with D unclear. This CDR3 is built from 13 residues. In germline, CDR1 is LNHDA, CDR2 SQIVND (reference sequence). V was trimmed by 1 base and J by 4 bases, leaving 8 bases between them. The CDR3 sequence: CASSIGRSYEQYF. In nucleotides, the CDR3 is TGTGCCAGTAGTATAGGCCGGAGTTACGAGCAGTACTTC.

The CDR3 nucleotides are TGTGCCAGCAGCTCTCAAGAGGGGGTACTACTATACAATGAGCAGTTCTTC. Amino acids: CASSSQEGVLLYNEQFF. This chain links TRBV7-9 with TRBJ2-1; TRBD1 might be the D (6 bases). The CDR3 length is 17 residues. Trimming pared 4 bases from V and 4 bases from J, leaving 20 bases between. Germline V gene sequence: CDR1 SEHNR, CDR2 FQNEAQ (reference sequence).

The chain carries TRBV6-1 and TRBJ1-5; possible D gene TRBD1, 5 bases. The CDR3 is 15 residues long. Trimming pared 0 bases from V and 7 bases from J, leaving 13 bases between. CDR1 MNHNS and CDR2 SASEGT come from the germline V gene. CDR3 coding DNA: TGTGCCAGCAGTGAAGCGGGCAGGGATGGACAGCCCCAGCATTTT. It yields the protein CASSEAGRDGQPQHF.

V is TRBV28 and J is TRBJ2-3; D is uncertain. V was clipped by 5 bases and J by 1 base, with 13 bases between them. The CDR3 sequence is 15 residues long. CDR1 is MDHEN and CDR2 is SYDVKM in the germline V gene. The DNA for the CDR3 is TGTGCCAGCAGTCCCTACCAATTGGGCACAGATACGCAGTATTTT. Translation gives CASSPYQLGTDTQYF.